What follows are 7 T cell receptor beta chains derived from one specimen sequenced in a study of OX40 agonist ivuxolimab in advanced cancers. The assay was immunoSEQ multiplex PCR, and TCRdb's table has in-frame clones only and misses some. The profile shows under 90,000 clones, around 85% of them singletons. This specimen was CD4+ or CD8+ T cells sorted from blood, taken in a trial of the OX40 agonist ivuxolimab. The receptors derive from an adult with an advanced solid tumor such as melanoma, head and neck, liver or kidney cancer.

The rearrangement links TRBV28 to TRBJ1-2; 7 nucleotides line up with TRBD1. The V gene's germline CDR1 is MDHEN and CDR2 SYDVKM. J gave up 7 bases and V 6 bases, and 8 bases lay outside the gene matches. This CDR3 comprises 13 residues. The DNA of the CDR3 is TGTGCCAGCAGCCTGATCAGGGGGTCTGGCTACACCTTC. It encodes CASSLIRGSGYTF.

This clone was detected only once. The rearrangement joins TRBV11-2 to TRBJ2-2, with 13 positions matching TRBD2. The CDR3 length is 17 residues. Germline lookup yields CDR1 SGHAT and CDR2 FQNNGV. Trimming took 1 base from V and 9 from J; bases not matched to a gene: 8. The CDR3 is CASSLARGLAGARELFF. The CDR3 DNA follows: TGTGCCAGCAGCTTAGCTCGAGGACTAGCGGGAGCAAGGGAGCTGTTTTTT.

This sequence joins TRBV28 and TRBJ2-7, with 10 bases fitting TRBD2. CDR1 MDHEN and CDR2 SYDVKM come from the germline V gene. CDR3 size: 15 residues. Trimming removed 4 bases from V and 1 base from J; junction bases left unmatched: 4. The CDR3 loop is CASSSVAGGSYEQYF. For the CDR3, the DNA is TGTGCCAGCAGTTCAGTAGCGGGAGGTTCCTACGAGCAGTACTTC.

CDR3 in amino acids: CASSLMGSLYINEQFF. CDR3 bases: TGTGCCAGCAGCTTAATGGGTAGTCTTTACATCAATGAGCAGTTCTTC. The rearrangement uses TRBV7-2 and TRBJ2-1; unclear D gene. V gave up 2 bases and J gave up 6 bases, with 17 bases separating them. Germline values: CDR1 SGHTA, CDR2 FQGNSA. This CDR3 comprises 16 residues.

V is TRBV7-3 and J is TRBJ2-1; the match to TRBD1 covers 8 bases. This CDR3 comprises 15 residues. CDR1 and CDR2 (germline): SGHTA, FQGTGA. J lost 3 bases, V lost 5 bases, and 6 bases had no gene match. CDR3 bases: TGTGCCAGCAGCCCGTCCGGACAGGGCTACAATGAGCAGTTCTTC. It specifies CASSPSGQGYNEQFF.

The chain combines TRBV30 with TRBJ1-2, with D uncertain. The V end was cut by 0 bases, the J end by 6 bases, with 14 bases between. Germline assignment: CDR1 GTSNPN and CDR2 SVGIG (reference sequence). This CDR3 is built from 14 residues. In DNA, the CDR3 is TGTGCCTGGAGTGTAAGGACCGCCGAAGATGGCTACACCTTC. Amino acids: CAWSVRTAEDGYTF.

The chain recombines TRBV11-2 with TRBJ1-1; 7 bases agree with TRBD1. CDR1 and CDR2 (germline): SGHAT, FQNNGV. This CDR3 has 15 residues. The J segment lost 4 bases and the V segment lost 1 base, leaving 6 bases of the junction unmatched. Written as DNA, the CDR3 is TGTGCCAGCAGCTTAGCTGACAGGGAAAGCACTGAAGCTTTCTTT. Its protein product is CASSLADRESTEAFF.